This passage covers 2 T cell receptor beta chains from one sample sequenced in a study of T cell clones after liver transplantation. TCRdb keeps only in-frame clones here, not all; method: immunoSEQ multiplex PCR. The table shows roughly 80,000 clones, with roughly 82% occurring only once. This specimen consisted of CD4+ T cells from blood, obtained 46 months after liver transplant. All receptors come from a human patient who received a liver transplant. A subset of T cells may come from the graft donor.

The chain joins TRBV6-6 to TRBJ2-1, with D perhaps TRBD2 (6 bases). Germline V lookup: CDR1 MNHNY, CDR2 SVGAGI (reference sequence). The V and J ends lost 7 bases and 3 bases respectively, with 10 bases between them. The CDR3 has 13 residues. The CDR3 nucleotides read TGTGCCAGCACCTCGACTAGCTACAATGAGCAGTTCTTC. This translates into CASTSTSYNEQFF.

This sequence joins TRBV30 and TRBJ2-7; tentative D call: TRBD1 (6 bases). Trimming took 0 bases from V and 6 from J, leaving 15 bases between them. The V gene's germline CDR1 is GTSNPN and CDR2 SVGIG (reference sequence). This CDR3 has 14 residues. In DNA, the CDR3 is TGTGCCTGGAGTGTAAATTTAGGCAGGGGCGAGCAGTACTTC. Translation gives CAWSVNLGRGEQYF.